This T cell receptor beta chain was recorded in a study of shared clonotypes between healthy human individuals. General observations from the study: Generation probabilities of non-shared clonotypes were lower (relative to those shared by all four donors).

Comments on this clone: Its antigen remains unknown.

From germline, CDR1 is SGHNT and CDR2 YYREEE (reference sequence). Trimming at V came to 0 bases and at J to 7 bases, leaving 10 bases not matched to a gene. The CDR3 consists of 16 residues. The table came from immunoSEQ multiplex PCR; TCRdb's copy has only in-frame clones and leaves some out. The table includes 2 million to 3 million clones, under 95% detected once. The receptor's source is a man aged 18-30 years in good health. Some clones in this sample may be carry-over from other donors' samples. The sample taken for sequencing was naive CD4+ T cells from PBMCs. This sample's subset: CD45RA+ positively selected. V gene TRBV5-4 combines with J gene TRBJ1-2; the match to TRBD1 covers 9 bases. The CDR3 loop reads CASSLGLTGGPGGYTF. The CDR3 DNA sequence: TGTGCCAGCAGCTTGGGTCTGACAGGGGGACCCGGTGGCTACACCTTC.